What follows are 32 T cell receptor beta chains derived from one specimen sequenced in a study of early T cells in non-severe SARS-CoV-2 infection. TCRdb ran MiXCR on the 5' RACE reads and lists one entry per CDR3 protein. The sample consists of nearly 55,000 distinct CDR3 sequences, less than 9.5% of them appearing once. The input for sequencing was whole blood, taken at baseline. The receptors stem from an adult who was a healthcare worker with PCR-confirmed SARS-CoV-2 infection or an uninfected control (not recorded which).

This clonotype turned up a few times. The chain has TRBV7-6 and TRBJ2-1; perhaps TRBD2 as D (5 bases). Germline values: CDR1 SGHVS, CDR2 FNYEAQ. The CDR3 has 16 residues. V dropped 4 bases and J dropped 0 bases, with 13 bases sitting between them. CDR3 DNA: TGTGCCAGCAGCTCGTTTCTTACTAGCTCCTACAATGAGCAGTTCTTC. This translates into CASSSFLTSSYNEQFF.

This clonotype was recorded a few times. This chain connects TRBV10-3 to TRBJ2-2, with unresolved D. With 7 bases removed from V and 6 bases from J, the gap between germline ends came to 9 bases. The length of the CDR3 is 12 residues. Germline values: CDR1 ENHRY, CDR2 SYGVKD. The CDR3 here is CAIMEGSGELFF. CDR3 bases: TGTGCCATCATGGAAGGGTCCGGGGAGCTGTTTTTT.

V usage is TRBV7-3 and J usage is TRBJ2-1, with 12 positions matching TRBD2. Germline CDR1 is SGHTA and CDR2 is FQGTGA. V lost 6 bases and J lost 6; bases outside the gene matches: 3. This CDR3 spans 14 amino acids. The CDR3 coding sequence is TGTGCCAGCAGTCTACTAGCGGGAGGCAATGAGCAGTTCTTC. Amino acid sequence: CASSLLAGGNEQFF.

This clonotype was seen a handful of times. CDR3 residues: CASSLEVLRVRPEAFF. The CDR3 coding sequence is TGTGCCAGCAGCTTAGAAGTACTCCGAGTGCGCCCTGAAGCTTTCTTT. J is TRBJ1-1 and V is TRBV11-2; D uncertain. The germline V and J ends were trimmed by 0 bases and 6 bases, with 17 bases remaining between them. This CDR3 has 16 amino acids. Germline CDR1 reads SGHAT; CDR2 reads FQNNGV.

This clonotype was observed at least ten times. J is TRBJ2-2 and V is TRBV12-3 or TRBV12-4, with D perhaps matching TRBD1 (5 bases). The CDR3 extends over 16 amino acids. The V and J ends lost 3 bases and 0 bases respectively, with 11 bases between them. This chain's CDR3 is CASSFGAFANTGELFF. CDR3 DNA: TGTGCCAGCAGTTTTGGGGCCTTCGCGAACACCGGGGAGCTGTTTTTT.

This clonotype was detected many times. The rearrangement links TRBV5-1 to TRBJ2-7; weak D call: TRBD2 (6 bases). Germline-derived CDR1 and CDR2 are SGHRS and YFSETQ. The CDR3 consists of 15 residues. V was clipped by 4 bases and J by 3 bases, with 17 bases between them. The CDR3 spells CASSQQEGLNYEQYF. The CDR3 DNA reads TGCGCCAGCAGCCAACAGGAGGGGTTAAACTACGAGCAGTACTTC.

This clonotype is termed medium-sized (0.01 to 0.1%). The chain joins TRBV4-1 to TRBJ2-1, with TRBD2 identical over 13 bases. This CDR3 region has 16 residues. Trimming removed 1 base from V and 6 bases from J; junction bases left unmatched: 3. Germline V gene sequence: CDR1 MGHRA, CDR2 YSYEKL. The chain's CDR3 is CASSQGGLAGRNEQFF. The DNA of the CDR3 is TGCGCCAGCAGCCAAGGGGGACTAGCGGGACGCAATGAGCAGTTCTTC.

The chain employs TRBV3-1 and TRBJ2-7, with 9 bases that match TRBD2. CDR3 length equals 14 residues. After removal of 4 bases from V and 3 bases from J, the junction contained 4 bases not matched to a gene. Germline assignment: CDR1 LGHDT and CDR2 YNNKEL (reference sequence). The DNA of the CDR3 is TGTGCCAGCAGCCCGGGGACTAGCCGCTACGAGCAGTACTTC. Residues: CASSPGTSRYEQYF.

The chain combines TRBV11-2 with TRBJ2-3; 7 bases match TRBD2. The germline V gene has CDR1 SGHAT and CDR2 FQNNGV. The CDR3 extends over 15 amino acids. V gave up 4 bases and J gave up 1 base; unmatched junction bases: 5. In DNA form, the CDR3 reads TGTGCCAGCAGCTCCCAGCGGGGCCGCACAGATACGCAGTATTTT. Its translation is CASSSQRGRTDTQYF.

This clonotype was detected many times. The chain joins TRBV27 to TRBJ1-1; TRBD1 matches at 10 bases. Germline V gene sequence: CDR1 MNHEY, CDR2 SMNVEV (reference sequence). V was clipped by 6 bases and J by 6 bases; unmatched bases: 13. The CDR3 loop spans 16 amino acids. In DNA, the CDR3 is TGTGCCAGCAGACTGGGTACCGGGACAGGGGCGGCTGAAGCTTTCTTT. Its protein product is CASRLGTGTGAAEAFF.

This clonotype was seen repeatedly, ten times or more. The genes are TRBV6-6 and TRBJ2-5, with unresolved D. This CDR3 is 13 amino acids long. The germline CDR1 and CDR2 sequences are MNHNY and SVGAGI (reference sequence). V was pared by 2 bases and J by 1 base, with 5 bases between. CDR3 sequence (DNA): TGTGCCAGCAGTTACCCAGGCCAAGAGACCCAGTACTTC. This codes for CASSYPGQETQYF.

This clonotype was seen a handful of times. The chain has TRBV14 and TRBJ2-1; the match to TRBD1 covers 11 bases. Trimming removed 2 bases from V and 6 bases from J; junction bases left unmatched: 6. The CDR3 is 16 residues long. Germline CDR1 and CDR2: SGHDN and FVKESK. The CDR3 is CASSQLGQGAANEQFF. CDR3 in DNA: TGTGCCAGCAGCCAACTAGGACAGGGGGCGGCCAATGAGCAGTTCTTC.

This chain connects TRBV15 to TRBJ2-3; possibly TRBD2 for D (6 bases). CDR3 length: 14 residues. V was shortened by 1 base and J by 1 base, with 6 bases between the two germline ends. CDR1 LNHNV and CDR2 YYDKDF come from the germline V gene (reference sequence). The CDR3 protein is CATSRVAGTDTQYF. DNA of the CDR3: TGTGCCACCAGCAGAGTAGCGGGCACAGATACGCAGTATTTT.

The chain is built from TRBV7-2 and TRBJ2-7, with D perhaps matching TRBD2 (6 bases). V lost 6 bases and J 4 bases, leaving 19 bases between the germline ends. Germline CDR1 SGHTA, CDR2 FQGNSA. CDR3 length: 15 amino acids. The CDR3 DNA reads TGTGCCAGCAGGACTTCCGGCGGGATGGGGTACGAGCAGTACTTC. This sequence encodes CASRTSGGMGYEQYF. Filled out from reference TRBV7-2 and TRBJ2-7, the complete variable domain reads GAGVSQSPSNKVTEKGKDVELRCDPISGHTALYWYRQSLGQGLEFLIYFQGNSAPDKSGLPSDRFSAERTGGSVSTLTIQRTQQEDSAVYLCASRTSGGMGYEQYFGPGTRLTVT.

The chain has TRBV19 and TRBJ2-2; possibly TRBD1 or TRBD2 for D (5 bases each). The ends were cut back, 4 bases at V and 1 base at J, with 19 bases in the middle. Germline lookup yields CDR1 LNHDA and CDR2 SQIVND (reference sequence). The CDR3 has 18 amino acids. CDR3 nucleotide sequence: TGTGCCAGTAGTACCCCCCCATGGGGGACCGTGAACACCGGGGAGCTGTTTTTT. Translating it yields CASSTPPWGTVNTGELFF.

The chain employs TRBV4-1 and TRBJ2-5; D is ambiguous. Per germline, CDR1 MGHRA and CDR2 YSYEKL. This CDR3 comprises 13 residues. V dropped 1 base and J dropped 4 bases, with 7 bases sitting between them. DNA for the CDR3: TGCGCCAGCAGCCAAGCTAGGTCAGAGACCCAGTACTTC. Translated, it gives CASSQARSETQYF.

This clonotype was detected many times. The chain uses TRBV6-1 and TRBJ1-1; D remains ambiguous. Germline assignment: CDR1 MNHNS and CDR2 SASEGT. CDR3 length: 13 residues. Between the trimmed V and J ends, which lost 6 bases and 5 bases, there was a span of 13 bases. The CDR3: CASRIPSGTEAFF. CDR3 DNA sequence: TGTGCCAGCAGAATTCCCAGTGGGACTGAAGCTTTCTTT.

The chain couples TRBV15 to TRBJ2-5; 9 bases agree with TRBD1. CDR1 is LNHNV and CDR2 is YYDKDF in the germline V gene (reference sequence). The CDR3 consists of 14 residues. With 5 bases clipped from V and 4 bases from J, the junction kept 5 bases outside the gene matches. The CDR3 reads CATSRDRVRETQYF. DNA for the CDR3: TGTGCCACCAGCCGGGACAGGGTTCGAGAGACCCAGTACTTC.

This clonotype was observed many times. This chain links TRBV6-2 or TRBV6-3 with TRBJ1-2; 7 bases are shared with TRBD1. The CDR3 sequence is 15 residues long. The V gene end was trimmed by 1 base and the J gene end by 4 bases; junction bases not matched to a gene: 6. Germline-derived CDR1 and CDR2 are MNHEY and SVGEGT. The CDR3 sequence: CASSYYQTGIYGYTF. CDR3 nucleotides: TGTGCCAGCAGTTACTACCAGACAGGGATCTATGGCTACACCTTC.

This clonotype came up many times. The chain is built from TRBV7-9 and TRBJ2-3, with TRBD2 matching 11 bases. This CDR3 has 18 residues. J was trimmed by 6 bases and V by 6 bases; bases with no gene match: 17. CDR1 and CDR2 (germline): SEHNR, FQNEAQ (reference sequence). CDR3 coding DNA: TGTGCCAGCAGTCGAACCGGCTCCCTAGCGGGAGGATCTGATACGCAGTATTTT. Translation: CASSRTGSLAGGSDTQYF.

The CDR3 loop is CASSLRDAYGYTF. CDR3 sequence (DNA): TGTGCCAGTAGCCTCCGGGACGCCTATGGCTACACCTTC. The V gene is TRBV19, the J gene TRBJ1-2; tentatively, D is TRBD1 (5 bases). The germline CDR1 and CDR2 sequences are LNHDA and SQIVND (reference sequence). This CDR3 is built from 13 residues. Trimming took 6 bases from V and 4 from J, leaving 12 bases between them.

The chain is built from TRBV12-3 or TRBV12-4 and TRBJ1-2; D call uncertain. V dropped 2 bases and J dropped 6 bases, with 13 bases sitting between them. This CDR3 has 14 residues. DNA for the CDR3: TGTGCCAGCAGTTTAAGTGTGGGCAGGCATGGCTACACCTTC. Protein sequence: CASSLSVGRHGYTF.

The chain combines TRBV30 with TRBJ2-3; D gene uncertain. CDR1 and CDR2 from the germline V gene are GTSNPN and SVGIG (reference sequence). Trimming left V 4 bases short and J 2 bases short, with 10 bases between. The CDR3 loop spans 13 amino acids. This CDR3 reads CAWNPKNTDTQYF. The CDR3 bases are TGTGCCTGGAACCCGAAAAACACAGATACGCAGTATTTT.

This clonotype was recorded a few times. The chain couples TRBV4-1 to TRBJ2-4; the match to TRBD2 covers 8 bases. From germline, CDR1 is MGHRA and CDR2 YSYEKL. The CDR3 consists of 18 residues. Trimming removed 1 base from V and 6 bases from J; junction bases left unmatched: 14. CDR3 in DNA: TGCGCCAGCAGCCAAGGATTGGTTGCGGGAGGCCTCTTAAACATTCAGTACTTC. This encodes CASSQGLVAGGLLNIQYF.

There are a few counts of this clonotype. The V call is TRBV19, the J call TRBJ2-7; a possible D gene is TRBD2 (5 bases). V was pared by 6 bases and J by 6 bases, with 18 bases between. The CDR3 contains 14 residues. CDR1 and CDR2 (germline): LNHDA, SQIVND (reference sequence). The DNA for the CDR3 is TGTGCCAGTAGCACCGCCCGGGGAGTCGGCGAGCAGTACTTC. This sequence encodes CASSTARGVGEQYF. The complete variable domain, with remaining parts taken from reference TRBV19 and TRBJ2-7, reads DGGITQSPKYLFRKEGQNVTLSCEQNLNHDAMYWYRQDPGQGLRLIYYSQIVNDFQKGDIAEGYSVSREKKESFPLTVTSAQKNPTAFYLCASSTARGVGEQYFGPGTRLTVT.

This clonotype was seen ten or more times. The CDR3 DNA is TGTGCCAGCAGCTACCCCGGGAGTGGCACCGGGGAGCTGTTTTTT. This sequence encodes CASSYPGSGTGELFF. The V and J genes are TRBV7-9 and TRBJ2-2; a possible D gene is TRBD2 (6 bases). Trimming took off 4 bases at V and 4 bases at J, with 13 bases between the two ends. In germline, CDR1 is SEHNR, CDR2 FQNEAQ (reference sequence). This CDR3 spans 15 amino acids.

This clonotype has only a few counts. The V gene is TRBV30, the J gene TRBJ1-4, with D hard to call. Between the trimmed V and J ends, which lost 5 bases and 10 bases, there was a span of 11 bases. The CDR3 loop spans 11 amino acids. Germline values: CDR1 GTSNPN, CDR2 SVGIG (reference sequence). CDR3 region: CAWSSPGKLFF. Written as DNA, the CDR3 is TGTGCCTGGTCTTCTCCTGGAAAACTGTTTTTT.

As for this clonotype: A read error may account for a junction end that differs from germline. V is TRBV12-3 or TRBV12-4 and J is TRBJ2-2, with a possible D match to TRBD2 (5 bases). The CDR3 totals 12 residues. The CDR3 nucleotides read TGTGCCAGCAGTTGGCGAACCGGGGAGCCGTTTTTT. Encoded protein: CASSWRTGEPFF.

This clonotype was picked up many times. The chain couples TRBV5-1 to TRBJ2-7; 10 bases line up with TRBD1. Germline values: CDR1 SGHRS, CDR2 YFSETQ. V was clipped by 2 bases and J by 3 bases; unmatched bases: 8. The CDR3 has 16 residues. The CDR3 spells CASSLGDRGLHYEQYF. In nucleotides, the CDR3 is TGCGCCAGCAGCTTAGGGGACAGGGGTCTCCACTACGAGCAGTACTTC.

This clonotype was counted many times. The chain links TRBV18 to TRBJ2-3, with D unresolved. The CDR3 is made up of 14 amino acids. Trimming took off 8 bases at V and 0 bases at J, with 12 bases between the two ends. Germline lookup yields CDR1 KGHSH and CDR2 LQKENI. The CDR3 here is CASALGRSTDTQYF. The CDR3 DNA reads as TGTGCCAGCGCCTTGGGCAGGAGCACAGATACGCAGTATTTT.

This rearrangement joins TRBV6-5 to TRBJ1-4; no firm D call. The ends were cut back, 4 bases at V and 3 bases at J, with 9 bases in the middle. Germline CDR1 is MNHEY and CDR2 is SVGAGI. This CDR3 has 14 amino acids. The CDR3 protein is CASSFGFANEKLFF. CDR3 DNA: TGTGCCAGCAGTTTTGGGTTCGCTAATGAAAAACTGTTTTTT.

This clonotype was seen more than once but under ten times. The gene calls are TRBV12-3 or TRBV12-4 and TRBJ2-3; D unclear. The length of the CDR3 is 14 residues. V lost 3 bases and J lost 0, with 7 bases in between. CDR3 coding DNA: TGTGCCAGCAGTTTTGGACCTAGCACAGATACGCAGTATTTT. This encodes CASSFGPSTDTQYF.